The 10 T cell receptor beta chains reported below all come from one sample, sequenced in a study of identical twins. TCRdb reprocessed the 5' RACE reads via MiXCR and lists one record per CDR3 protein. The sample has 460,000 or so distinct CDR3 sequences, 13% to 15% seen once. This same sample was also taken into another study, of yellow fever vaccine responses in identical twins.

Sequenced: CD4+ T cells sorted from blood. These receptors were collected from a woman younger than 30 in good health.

The CDR3 loop reads CASSLRAVYNSPLHF. CDR3 nucleotide sequence: TGTGCCAGCAGTTTAAGGGCGGTCTATAATTCACCCCTCCACTTT. The chain has TRBV12-3 or TRBV12-4 and TRBJ1-6; D ambiguous. The V end was cut by 2 bases, the J end by 3 bases, with 8 bases between. The CDR3 consists of 15 residues.

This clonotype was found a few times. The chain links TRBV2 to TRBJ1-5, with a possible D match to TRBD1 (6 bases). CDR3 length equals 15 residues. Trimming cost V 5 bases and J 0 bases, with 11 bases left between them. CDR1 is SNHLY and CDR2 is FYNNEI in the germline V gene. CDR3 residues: CASSKAGDSNQPQHF. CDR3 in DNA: TGTGCCAGCAGTAAGGCAGGGGATAGCAATCAGCCCCAGCATTTT. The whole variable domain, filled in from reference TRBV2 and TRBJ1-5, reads EPEVTQTPSHQVTQMGQEVILRCVPISNHLYFYWYRQILGQKVEFLVSFYNNEISEKSEIFDDQFSVERPDGSNFTLKIRSTKLEDSAMYFCASSKAGDSNQPQHFGDGTRLSIL.

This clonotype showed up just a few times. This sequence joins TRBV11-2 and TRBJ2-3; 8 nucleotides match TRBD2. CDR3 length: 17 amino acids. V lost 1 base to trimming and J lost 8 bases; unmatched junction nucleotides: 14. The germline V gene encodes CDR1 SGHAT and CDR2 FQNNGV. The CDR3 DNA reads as TGTGCCAGCAGCTTAGGCCCTGCGGGAGGCCCCCGGGGTACGCAGTATTTT. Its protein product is CASSLGPAGGPRGTQYF.

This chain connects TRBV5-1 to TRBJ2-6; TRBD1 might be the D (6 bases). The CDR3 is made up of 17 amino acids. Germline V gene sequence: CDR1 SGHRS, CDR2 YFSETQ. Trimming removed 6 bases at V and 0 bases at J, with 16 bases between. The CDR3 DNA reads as TGCGCCAGCAACCGGGACACCCTAAGCTCTGGGGCCAACGTCCTGACTTTC. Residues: CASNRDTLSSGANVLTF.

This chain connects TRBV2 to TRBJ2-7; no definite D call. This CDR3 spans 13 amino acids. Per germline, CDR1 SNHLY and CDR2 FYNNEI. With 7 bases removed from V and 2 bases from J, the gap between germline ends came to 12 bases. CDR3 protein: CASTEALAYEQYF. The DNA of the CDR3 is TGTGCCAGCACAGAGGCATTAGCCTACGAGCAGTACTTC.

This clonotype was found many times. The CDR3 nucleotides read TGTGCCAGCAGTTTTGGTAGGGGTCAAGAGACCCAGTACTTC. This sequence encodes CASSFGRGQETQYF. The V call is TRBV12-3 or TRBV12-4, the J call TRBJ2-5, with D tentatively TRBD1 (5 bases). The CDR3 extends over 14 amino acids. V was pared by 3 bases and J by 2 bases, with 10 bases between.

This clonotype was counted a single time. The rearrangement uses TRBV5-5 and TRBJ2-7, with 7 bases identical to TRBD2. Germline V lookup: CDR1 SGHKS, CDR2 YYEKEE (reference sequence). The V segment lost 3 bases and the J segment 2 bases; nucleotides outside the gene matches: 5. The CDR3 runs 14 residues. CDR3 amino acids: CASSWGGSAYEQYF. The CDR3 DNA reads TGTGCCAGCAGCTGGGGGGGATCAGCCTACGAGCAGTACTTC. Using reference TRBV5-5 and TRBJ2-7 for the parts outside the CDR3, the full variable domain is DAGVTQSPTHLIKTRGQQVTLRCSPISGHKSVSWYQQVLGQGPQFIFQYYEKEERGRGNFPDRFSARQFPNYSSELNVNALLLGDSALYLCASSWGGSAYEQYFGPGTRLTVT.

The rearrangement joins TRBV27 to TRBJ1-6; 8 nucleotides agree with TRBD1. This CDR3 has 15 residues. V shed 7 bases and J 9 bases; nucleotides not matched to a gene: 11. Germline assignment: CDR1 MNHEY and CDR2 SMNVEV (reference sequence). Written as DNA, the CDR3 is TGTGCCAGCACCCCCGTGGACAGGGCCTCTTCACCCCTCCACTTT. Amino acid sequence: CASTPVDRASSPLHF.

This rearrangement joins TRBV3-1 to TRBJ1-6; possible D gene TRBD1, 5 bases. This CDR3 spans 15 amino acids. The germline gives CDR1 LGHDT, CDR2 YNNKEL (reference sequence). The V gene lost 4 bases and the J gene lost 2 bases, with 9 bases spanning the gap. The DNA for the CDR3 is TGTGCCAGCAGCCGCCCGGGACCCTATAATTCACCCCTCCACTTT. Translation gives CASSRPGPYNSPLHF.

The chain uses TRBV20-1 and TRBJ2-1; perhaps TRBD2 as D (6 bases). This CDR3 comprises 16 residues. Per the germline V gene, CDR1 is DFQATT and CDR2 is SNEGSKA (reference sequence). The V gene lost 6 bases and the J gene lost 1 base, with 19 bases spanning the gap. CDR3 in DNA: TGCAGTGCCGAAGATGGCGTAGCGGAATCCTACAATGAGCAGTTCTTC. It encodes CSAEDGVAESYNEQFF.